These 15 T cell receptor beta chains were all obtained from the same sample, sequenced in a study of monozygotic twins with inflammatory bowel disease. TCRdb re-called the 5' RACE reads and catalogs CDR3 proteins one per entry, DNA excluded. The sample holds approximately 300,000 distinct CDR3 sequences. Sequenced material: blood. All receptors come from a human donor with ulcerative colitis or Crohn's disease, or a healthy co-twin of an affected twin (not recorded which).

The genes are TRBV18 and TRBJ1-1; TCRdb designates TRBD1, a call that cannot be tested without DNA. Germline V gene data show CDR1 as KGHSH and CDR2 as LQKENI. This CDR3 region has 15 residues. The CDR3 sequence: CASSQTHRAGTEAFF.

This chain links TRBV12-3 or TRBV12-4 with TRBJ1-6; there is no DNA to check the TCRdb D call of TRBD1. CDR3 length: 14 residues. CDR3 sequence reads: CASSFGGPLSPLHF.

V usage is TRBV5-1 and J usage is TRBJ1-1; the TCRdb call, TRBD1, lacks DNA for checking. The CDR3 length is 14 residues. Germline lookup yields CDR1 SGHRS and CDR2 YFSETQ. CDR3 sequence: CASTQGAPNTEAFF.

The V and J genes are TRBV12-3 or TRBV12-4 and TRBJ1-1; TCRdb proposes TRBD1, but this gene call is untestable without DNA. The CDR3 is 14 amino acids. This chain's CDR3 is CASRTDREGTEAFF.

The CDR3 sequence is CASRSGGQGNQPQHF. The chain has TRBV6-1 and TRBJ1-5; TCRdb returns TRBD1, unconfirmable since there is no DNA. CDR3 length: 15 residues. Germline CDR1 and CDR2: MNHNS and SASEGT.

The chain couples TRBV20-1 to TRBJ2-2; lacking DNA, the TRBD2 call made by TCRdb goes unchecked. Germline assignment: CDR1 DFQATT and CDR2 SNEGSKA (reference sequence). This CDR3 has 17 residues. The CDR3 is CSARGLIAGVNTGELFF.

The genes are TRBV2 and TRBJ1-1. The CDR3 is 11 residues long. Looked up from germline, CDR1 is SNHLY and CDR2 is FYNNEI. CDR3 sequence reads: CASSDEGMAFF.

The V and J genes are TRBV20-1 and TRBJ1-2; TCRdb calls TRBD1, which cannot be checked without DNA. In germline, CDR1 is DFQATT, CDR2 SNEGSKA (reference sequence). The CDR3 runs to 13 residues. CDR3 in amino acids: CSASTGPRSGYTF.

The chain links TRBV5-1 to TRBJ2-7; TCRdb's D gene call, TRBD2, goes unchecked for lack of DNA. In germline, CDR1 is SGHRS, CDR2 YFSETQ. CDR3 length equals 15 residues. The CDR3 is CASSFSLAVTYEQYF.

The chain is built from TRBV20-1 and TRBJ2-3; TCRdb's assignment of TRBD2 cannot be checked, as there is no DNA. There are 16 residues in the CDR3. The germline CDR1 and CDR2 sequences are DFQATT and SNEGSKA (reference sequence). The CDR3 loop is CSARDPGRGRTDTQYF.

The chain couples TRBV5-1 to TRBJ2-3; TCRdb designates TRBD1, a call that cannot be tested without DNA. Germline V gives CDR1 SGHRS, CDR2 YFSETQ. The CDR3 has 16 residues. The CDR3 region is CASSFMGQGARDTQYF.

The chain is built from TRBV20-1 and TRBJ1-2; TCRdb selects TRBD1, and the lack of DNA leaves this call unchecked. The germline gives CDR1 DFQATT, CDR2 SNEGSKA (reference sequence). CDR3 length equals 12 residues. This CDR3 is CSARFGTFGYTF.

The genes are TRBV12-3 or TRBV12-4 and TRBJ1-1; there is no DNA to check the TCRdb D call of TRBD1. This CDR3 contains 15 residues. CDR3 protein: CASTSPGHTNTEAFF.

V usage is TRBV28 and J usage is TRBJ2-7; TCRdb's D call of TRBD1 is untestable without DNA. CDR1 and CDR2 from the germline V gene are MDHEN and SYDVKM. The CDR3 is made up of 12 amino acids. The CDR3 is CASSFGKGEQYF.

CDR3 residues: CASSTDSLVGGYTF. The chain has TRBV7-8 and TRBJ1-2. Looked up from germline, CDR1 is SGHVS and CDR2 is FQNEAQ. The CDR3 contains 14 residues.